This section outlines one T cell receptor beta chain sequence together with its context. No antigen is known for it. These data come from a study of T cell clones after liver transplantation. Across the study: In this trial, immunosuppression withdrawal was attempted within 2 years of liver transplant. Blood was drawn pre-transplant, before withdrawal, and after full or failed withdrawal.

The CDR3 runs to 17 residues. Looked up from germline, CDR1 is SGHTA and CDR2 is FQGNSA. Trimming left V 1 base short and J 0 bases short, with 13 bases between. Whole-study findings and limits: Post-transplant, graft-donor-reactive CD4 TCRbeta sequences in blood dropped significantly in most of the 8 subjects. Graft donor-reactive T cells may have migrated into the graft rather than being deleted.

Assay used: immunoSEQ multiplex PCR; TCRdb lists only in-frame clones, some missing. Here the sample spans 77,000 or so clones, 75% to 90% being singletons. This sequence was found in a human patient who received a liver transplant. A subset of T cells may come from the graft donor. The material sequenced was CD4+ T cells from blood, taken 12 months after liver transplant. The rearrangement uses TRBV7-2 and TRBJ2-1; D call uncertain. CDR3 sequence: CASSLDSTARSYNEQFF. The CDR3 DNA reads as TGTGCCAGCAGCTTAGATTCCACGGCACGCTCCTACAATGAGCAGTTCTTC.